Listed below are T cell receptor beta chains from one sample, sequenced in a study of CD8+ T cells in alopecia areata. TCRdb's table, derived via immunoSEQ multiplex PCR, lists solely in-frame clones and lacks some. The sample yields about 200,000 clones, about three fifths seen once. Sequencing used CD4+ T cells sorted from blood, obtained at week 24, from a patient treated with tofacitinib. These receptors were collected from a human donor with alopecia areata. CDR3s include the opening cysteine and the closing phenylalanine or tryptophan. The D gene is left open where the match is weak. Clone sizes are given selectively: once, few, many, or a class where the clone is expanded.

J gene | clone size | V gene | D gene | CDR3 protein | CDR3 DNA
TRBJ1-5 | - | TRBV30 | - | CAWSIGADQPQHF | TGTGCCTGGAGTATCGGGGCAGATCAGCCCCAGCATTTT
TRBJ1-2 | once | TRBV18 | - | CASSPGQGGYTF | TGTGCCAGCTCACCAGGGCAGGGTGGCTACACCTTC
TRBJ1-6 | - | TRBV13 | - | CASSPGGRDNSPLHF | TGTGCCAGCAGCCCTGGAGGGAGGGATAATTCACCCCTCCACTTT
TRBJ1-4 | - | TRBV11-1 | - | CASSQGHGDEKLFF | TGTGCCAGCAGCCAAGGACATGGGGATGAAAAACTGTTTTTT
TRBJ2-1 | - | TRBV5-1 | - | CASRVTASRGLNEQFF | TGCGCCAGCAGGGTTACGGCCTCAAGGGGCCTAAATGAGCAGTTCTTC
TRBJ1-2 | - | TRBV2 | - | CASRYGSIGYTF | TGTGCCAGCAGATATGGGAGTATTGGCTACACCTTC
TRBJ2-1 | - | TRBV25-1 | - | CASRQVPNSYNEQFF | TGTGCCAGCAGACAGGTCCCGAATTCCTACAATGAGCAGTTCTTC
TRBJ1-1 | - | TRBV4-3 | - | CASSQDIRQGRTEAFF | TGCGCCAGCAGCCAAGATATTAGGCAGGGGCGCACTGAAGCTTTCTTT
TRBJ2-7 | - | TRBV29-1 | TRBD1 | CSVEETGSVEQYF | TGCAGCGTTGAAGAGACAGGGTCGGTCGAGCAGTACTTC
TRBJ2-2 | - | TRBV30 | - | CAWSVGRTNTGELFF | TGTGCCTGGAGTGTCGGCAGGACGAACACCGGGGAGCTGTTTTTT
TRBJ2-5 | - | TRBV30 | - | CAWGGKETQYF | TGTGCCTGGGGGGGAAAGGAGACCCAGTACTTC
TRBJ1-1 | - | TRBV10-3 | - | CATIGREGTEAFF | TGTGCCACCATAGGACGGGAAGGCACTGAAGCTTTCTTT
TRBJ1-6 | few | TRBV5-1 | - | CASSLERPDRPSDSPLHF | TGCGCCAGCAGCTTGGAAAGACCAGACCGACCCTCCGATTCACCCCTCCACTTT
TRBJ1-1 | once | TRBV7-9 | - | CASSFLAEAFF | TGTGCCAGCAGCTTTCTGGCAGAAGCTTTCTTT
TRBJ2-3 | - | TRBV29-1 | - | CSTEDIYSTDTQYF | TGCAGCACCGAGGACATTTATAGCACAGATACGCAGTATTTT
TRBJ2-6 | - | TRBV7-2 | - | CASSPGGNSGANVLTF | TGTGCCAGCAGCCCGGGCGGGAACTCTGGGGCCAACGTCCTGACTTTC
TRBJ2-1 | - | TRBV2 | - | CASSARDNEQFF | TGTGCCAGCAGTGCCAGGGATAATGAGCAGTTCTTC
TRBJ1-2 | - | TRBV7-2 | - | CASRNPSREWGYGYTF | TGTGCCAGCAGGAACCCATCGAGGGAATGGGGCTATGGCTACACCTTC
TRBJ1-4 | - | TRBV2 | - | CASRSEGGEKLFF | TGTGCCAGCAGGTCGGAGGGTGGGGAAAAACTGTTTTTT
TRBJ1-4 | - | TRBV7-2 | - | CASSLAVRDGEKLFF | TGTGCCAGCAGCTTAGCGGTGAGGGATGGTGAAAAACTGTTTTTT
TRBJ1-1 | once | TRBV30 | - | CAWTFGGRRNTEAFF | TGTGCCTGGACTTTTGGGGGCAGGCGGAACACTGAAGCTTTCTTT
TRBJ2-1 | - | TRBV29-1 | - | CSALATSNEQFF | TGCAGCGCTCTGGCTACCTCCAATGAGCAGTTCTTC
TRBJ1-4 | - | TRBV30 | TRBD1 | CAWSEGQAGGLFF | TGTGCCTGGAGTGAAGGACAGGCCGGGGGACTGTTTTTT
TRBJ1-4 | - | TRBV6-5 | - | CASSYLGNNGEKLFF | TGTGCCAGCAGTTACTTGGGCAACAATGGCGAAAAACTGTTTTTT
TRBJ2-5 | - | TRBV6-5 | - | CASSYSETQYF | TGTGCCAGCAGTTACTCAGAGACCCAGTACTTC
TRBJ2-3 | - | TRBV29-1 | - | CSVEESGTDTQYF | TGCAGCGTTGAAGAATCAGGGACAGATACGCAGTATTTT
TRBJ1-5 | - | TRBV7-2 | TRBD1 | CASNTGVGQPQHF | TGTGCCAGCAACACAGGGGTCGGTCAGCCCCAGCATTTT
TRBJ2-5 | - | TRBV30 | TRBD2 | CAWRRGEEKTQYF | TGTGCCTGGAGGCGGGGGGAAGAAAAGACCCAGTACTTC
TRBJ2-7 | - | TRBV30 | TRBD2 | CAWSTQRDPYEQYF | TGTGCCTGGAGTACCCAGCGGGATCCGTACGAGCAGTACTTC
TRBJ1-4 | - | TRBV4-1 | TRBD1 | CASRPMTGIPNEKLFF | TGCGCCAGCAGGCCCATGACAGGGATACCTAATGAAAAACTGTTTTTT
TRBJ2-3 | - | TRBV19 | TRBD2 | CASTPGLAGSYTQYF | TGTGCCAGTACGCCGGGACTAGCGGGATCATATACGCAGTATTTT
TRBJ1-4 | - | TRBV2 | - | CASSATGRSNEKLFF | TGTGCCAGCAGTGCGACCGGGAGGAGTAATGAAAAACTGTTTTTT